This passage covers 20 T cell receptor beta chains from one sample sequenced in a study of T cells after yellow fever vaccination. Via MiXCR, TCRdb re-called the 5' RACE reads, giving one row per CDR3 protein. The table shows about 68,000 distinct CDR3 sequences, with over 6% occurring only once. The sequences come from CD8+ T cells sorted from PBMCs, collected roughly seven weeks after the first yellow fever vaccination. The receptors come from a man aged 18 to 30 who received the YFV17D yellow fever vaccine.

In this sample, this clonotype turned up many times. The chain links TRBV6-5 to TRBJ2-2; D is perhaps TRBD1 or TRBD2 (5 bases each). Trimming took 3 bases from V and 0 from J, leaving 8 bases between them. CDR3 length equals 15 residues. CDR1 MNHEY and CDR2 SVGAGI come from the germline V gene. The CDR3 sequence: CASSYGDANTGELFF. The CDR3 bases are TGTGCCAGCAGTTATGGGGACGCGAACACCGGGGAGCTGTTTTTT.

This clonotype was seen many times. The V and J genes are TRBV12-3 or TRBV12-4 and TRBJ2-1; weak D call: TRBD1 (6 bases). CDR3 length: 13 amino acids. The V and J ends lost 3 bases and 12 bases respectively, with 15 bases between them. CDR3 coding DNA: TGTGCCAGCAGTTTCAGGGGCAGGGAAAGGCAGTTCTTC. This sequence encodes CASSFRGRERQFF.

Many counts were recorded for this clonotype. This rearrangement joins TRBV5-1 to TRBJ2-3; 12 bases agree with TRBD1. The CDR3 consists of 15 residues. Per the germline V gene, CDR1 is SGHRS and CDR2 is YFSETQ. V shed 2 bases, J shed 4 bases, and the junction held 2 bases outside the gene matches. The CDR3 reads CASSLGTGGSDTQYF. DNA of the CDR3: TGCGCCAGCAGCTTAGGGACAGGGGGCTCAGATACGCAGTATTTT.

In this sample, this clonotype turned up many times. The V call is TRBV7-9, the J call TRBJ2-3, with a possible D match to TRBD2 (6 bases). The V gene's germline CDR1 is SEHNR and CDR2 FQNEAQ (reference sequence). Trimming removed 5 bases at V and 0 bases at J, with 12 bases between. The CDR3 is 15 residues long. The CDR3 DNA sequence: TGTGCCAGCAGCACCGGGACTCTCAGCACAGATACGCAGTATTTT. Translating it yields CASSTGTLSTDTQYF.

As to this clonotype: A much larger clone is a single base away; this may be a read error. J is TRBJ2-3 and V is TRBV3-1; D is tentatively TRBD1 or TRBD2 (6 bases each). The CDR3 covers 15 residues. Germline CDR1 reads LGHDT; CDR2 reads YNNKEL (reference sequence). In DNA form, the CDR3 reads TGTGCCAGCAGACGGATGGGGGGCTACACAGATACGCATTATTTT. This codes for CASRRMGGYTDTHYF.

This clonotype was counted only a few times. V is TRBV19 and J is TRBJ1-2, with D unresolved. Looked up from germline, CDR1 is LNHDA and CDR2 is SQIVND (reference sequence). The CDR3 length is 12 residues. The V and J ends lost 7 bases and 8 bases respectively, with 14 bases between them. The CDR3 here is CASMGALAGYTF. The CDR3 DNA reads as TGTGCCAGTATGGGCGCTTTGGCCGGCTACACCTTC.

The rearrangement joins TRBV11-2 to TRBJ2-3; TRBD2 matches at 9 bases. The V and J ends lost 0 bases and 2 bases, in that order; junction bases with no gene match: 9. This CDR3 spans 18 amino acids. Germline V gene data show CDR1 as SGHAT and CDR2 as FQNNGV. CDR3 bases: TGTGCCAGCAGCTTAGATCTTGTTAGCGGGGGCCCCACAGATACGCAGTATTTT. Its protein product is CASSLDLVSGGPTDTQYF.

The chain uses TRBV20-1 and TRBJ2-7, with a possible D match to TRBD2 (5 bases). The CDR3 runs to 13 residues. Trimming removed 6 bases at V and 2 bases at J, with 14 bases between. The germline V gene has CDR1 DFQATT and CDR2 SNEGSKA (reference sequence). CDR3 nucleotide sequence: TGCAGTGCGAACCGGGATGCCCCCTACGAGCAGTACTTC. Amino acid sequence: CSANRDAPYEQYF.

At least ten counts were recorded for this clonotype. The chain couples TRBV5-6 to TRBJ2-3; no firm D call. CDR1 and CDR2 (germline): SGHDT, YYEEEE. The CDR3 covers 14 residues. The V end lost 3 bases, the J end lost 2 bases, and 10 bases lay between the germline ends. The CDR3 DNA reads as TGTGCCAGCAGCTCCGGACCACTCACAGATACGCAGTATTTT. It is translated as CASSSGPLTDTQYF.

Ten or more counts support this clonotype. The chain couples TRBV12-3 or TRBV12-4 to TRBJ1-4, with unresolved D. This CDR3 is built from 11 residues. Trimming cost V 2 bases and J 8 bases, with 3 bases left between them. DNA of the CDR3: TGTGCCAGCAGTTTATCCGAAAAACTGTTTTTT. Protein: CASSLSEKLFF.

At least ten counts were recorded for this clonotype. The CDR3: CASSPTPSGLDEKLFF. Here the CDR3 DNA reads TGCGCCAGCAGCCCGACGCCATCCGGGTTAGATGAAAAACTGTTTTTT. The chain carries TRBV4-3 and TRBJ1-4; D remains ambiguous. The CDR3 sequence is 16 residues long. Germline V lookup: CDR1 LGHNA, CDR2 YSLEER. V lost 4 bases and J 6 bases, leaving 18 bases between the germline ends.

This clonotype was observed many times. The rearrangement joins TRBV6-5 to TRBJ2-1, with D maybe TRBD1 (7 bases). The CDR3 is 15 amino acids. Germline assignment: CDR1 MNHEY and CDR2 SVGAGI. Trimming removed 2 bases from V and 7 bases from J, with 15 bases in between. In nucleotides, the CDR3 is TGTGCCAGCAGTTACGCCAGGGGGGTTCGGAATGAGCAGTTCTTC. It encodes CASSYARGVRNEQFF.

The rearrangement joins TRBV7-2 to TRBJ2-3, with 9 bases lining up with TRBD1. The CDR3 has 16 amino acids. Germline V gene lookup returns CDR1 SGHTA and CDR2 FQGNSA. V gave up 4 bases and J gave up 5 bases; unmatched junction bases: 10. The CDR3 bases are TGTGCCAGCAGCTGGCCACGGACAGGGGCGAGAGATACGCAGTATTTT. Its translation is CASSWPRTGARDTQYF. The complete variable domain, with remaining parts taken from reference TRBV7-2 and TRBJ2-3, reads GAGVSQSPSNKVTEKGKDVELRCDPISGHTALYWYRQSLGQGLEFLIYFQGNSAPDKSGLPSDRFSAERTGGSVSTLTIQRTQQEDSAVYLCASSWPRTGARDTQYFGPGTRLTVL.

This clonotype showed up just a few times. The V call is TRBV4-1, the J call TRBJ2-1, with D tentatively TRBD1 (6 bases). The ends were cut back, 1 base at V and 9 bases at J, with 13 bases in the middle. CDR3 length equals 14 residues. Germline V CDR1 and CDR2: MGHRA, YSYEKL. In nucleotides, the CDR3 is TGCGCCAGCAGCCAAGCCGCAGGGGAGCGTGAGCAGTTCTTC. Protein product: CASSQAAGEREQFF.

This clonotype was detected only a few times. The V and J genes are TRBV7-9 and TRBJ1-2; possibly TRBD1 for D (6 bases). Between the trimmed V and J ends, which lost 5 bases and 3 bases, there was a span of 16 bases. This CDR3 comprises 15 residues. Germline CDR1 reads SEHNR; CDR2 reads FQNEAQ (reference sequence). This chain's CDR3 is CASSRGRDKHYGYTF. The CDR3 region has the DNA TGTGCCAGCAGCCGCGGCCGGGACAAACACTATGGCTACACCTTC.

This clonotype occurred a few times. This chain joins TRBV7-6 and TRBJ1-2; a weak D match, TRBD1 (5 bases). The CDR3 loop spans 14 amino acids. V lost 5 bases and J 6 bases, leaving 16 bases between the germline ends. CDR1 SGHVS and CDR2 FNYEAQ come from the germline V gene. The CDR3 DNA is TGTGCCAGCAGCACCCGGGGGGAAGGAGATGGCTACACCTTC. Protein: CASSTRGEGDGYTF.

This clonotype was seen repeatedly, ten times or more. This chain uses TRBV7-9 with TRBJ2-3; tentatively, D is TRBD1 (5 bases). The germline V and J ends were trimmed by 9 bases and 0 bases, with 13 bases remaining between them. This CDR3 is 14 amino acids long. Germline CDR1 and CDR2: SEHNR and FQNEAQ (reference sequence). DNA for the CDR3: TGTGCCAGTGGGTCGACAGTTAGCACAGATACGCAGTATTTT. Translated: CASGSTVSTDTQYF.

This clonotype was recorded at least ten times. This chain joins TRBV3-1 and TRBJ2-3; the match to TRBD2 covers 9 bases. CDR1 and CDR2 from the germline V gene are LGHDT and YNNKEL (reference sequence). This CDR3 has 15 residues. V trimming: 4 bases; J trimming: 2 bases; junction bases outside the gene matches: 4. The CDR3 here is CASSPTSGVTDTQYF. The CDR3 nucleotides are TGTGCCAGCAGCCCGACTAGCGGAGTCACAGATACGCAGTATTTT.

This clonotype occurred many times. The V and J genes are TRBV29-1 and TRBJ2-1; 8 bases align to TRBD2. Germline V gives CDR1 SQVTM, CDR2 ANQGSEA. With 5 bases clipped from V and 0 bases from J, the junction kept 21 bases outside the gene matches. The CDR3 has 20 amino acids. CDR3 sequence reads: CSVQGVSRAGGSSSYNEQFF. The CDR3 DNA reads as TGCAGCGTTCAAGGGGTTAGTAGGGCGGGGGGCTCGAGCTCCTACAATGAGCAGTTCTTC.

This clonotype has a count of ten or more. J is TRBJ1-1 and V is TRBV15; unclear D gene. Germline CDR1 LNHNV, CDR2 YYDKDF (reference sequence). CDR3 length: 13 amino acids. The germline V and J ends were trimmed by 5 bases and 1 base, with 8 bases remaining between them. The chain's CDR3 is CATSPTPNTEAFF. Written as DNA, the CDR3 is TGTGCCACCAGCCCGACACCGAACACTGAAGCTTTCTTT.